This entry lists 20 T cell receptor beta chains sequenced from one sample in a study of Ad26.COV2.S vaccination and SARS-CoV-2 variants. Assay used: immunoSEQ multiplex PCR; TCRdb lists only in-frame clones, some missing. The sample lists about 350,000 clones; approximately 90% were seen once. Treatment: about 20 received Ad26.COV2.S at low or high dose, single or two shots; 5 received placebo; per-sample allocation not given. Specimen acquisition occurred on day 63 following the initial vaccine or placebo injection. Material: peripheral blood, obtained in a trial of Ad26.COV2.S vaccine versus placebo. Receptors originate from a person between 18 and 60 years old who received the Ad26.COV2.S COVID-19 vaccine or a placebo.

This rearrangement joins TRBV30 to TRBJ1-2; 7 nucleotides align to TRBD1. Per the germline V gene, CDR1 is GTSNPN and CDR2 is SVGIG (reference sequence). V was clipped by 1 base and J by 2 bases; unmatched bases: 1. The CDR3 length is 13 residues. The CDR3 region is CAWSGQGNYGYTF. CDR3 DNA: TGTGCCTGGAGTGGACAGGGAAACTATGGCTACACCTTC.

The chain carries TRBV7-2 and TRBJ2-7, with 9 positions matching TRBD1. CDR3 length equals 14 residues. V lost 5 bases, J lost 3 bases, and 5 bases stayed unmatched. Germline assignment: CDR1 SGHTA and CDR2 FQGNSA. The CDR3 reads CASSDRTGDYEQYF. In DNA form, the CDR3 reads TGTGCCAGCAGCGACCGGACAGGGGACTACGAGCAGTACTTC. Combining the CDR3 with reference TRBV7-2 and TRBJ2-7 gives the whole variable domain GAGVSQSPSNKVTEKGKDVELRCDPISGHTALYWYRQSLGQGLEFLIYFQGNSAPDKSGLPSDRFSAERTGGSVSTLTIQRTQQEDSAVYLCASSDRTGDYEQYFGPGTRLTVT.

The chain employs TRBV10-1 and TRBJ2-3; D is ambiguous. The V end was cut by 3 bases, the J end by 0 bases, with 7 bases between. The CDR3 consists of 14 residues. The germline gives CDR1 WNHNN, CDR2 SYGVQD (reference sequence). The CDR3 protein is CASSEGGSTDTQYF. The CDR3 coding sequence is TGCGCCAGCAGTGAAGGCGGTAGCACAGATACGCAGTATTTT.

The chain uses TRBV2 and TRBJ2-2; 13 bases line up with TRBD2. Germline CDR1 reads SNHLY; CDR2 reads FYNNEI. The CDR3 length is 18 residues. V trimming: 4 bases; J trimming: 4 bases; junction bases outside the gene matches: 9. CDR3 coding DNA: TGTGCCAGCAGTGGACTAGCGGGGGGTTTTCTTCTCACCGGGGAGCTGTTTTTT. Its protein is CASSGLAGGFLLTGELFF. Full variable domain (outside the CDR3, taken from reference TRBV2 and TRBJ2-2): EPEVTQTPSHQVTQMGQEVILRCVPISNHLYFYWYRQILGQKVEFLVSFYNNEISEKSEIFDDQFSVERPDGSNFTLKIRSTKLEDSAMYFCASSGLAGGFLLTGELFFGEGSRLTVL.

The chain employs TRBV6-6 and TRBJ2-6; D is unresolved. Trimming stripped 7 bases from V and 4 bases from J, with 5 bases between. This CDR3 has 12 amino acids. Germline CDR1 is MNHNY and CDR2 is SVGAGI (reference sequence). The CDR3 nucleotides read TGTGCCAGCAACGACGGGGCCAACGTCCTGACTTTC. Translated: CASNDGANVLTF.

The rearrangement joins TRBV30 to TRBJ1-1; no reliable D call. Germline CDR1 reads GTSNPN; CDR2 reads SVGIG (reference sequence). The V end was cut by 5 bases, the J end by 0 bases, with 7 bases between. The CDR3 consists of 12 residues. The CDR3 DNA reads TGTGCCTGGGAGATCATGAACACTGAAGCTTTCTTT. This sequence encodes CAWEIMNTEAFF.

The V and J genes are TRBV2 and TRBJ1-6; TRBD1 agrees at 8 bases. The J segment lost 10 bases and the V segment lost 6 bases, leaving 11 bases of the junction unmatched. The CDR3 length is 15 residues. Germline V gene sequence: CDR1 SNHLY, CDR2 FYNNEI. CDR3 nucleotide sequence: TGTGCCAGCAGGAGAGGACAGGGAAGGAGGTCACCCCTCCACTTT. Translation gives CASRRGQGRRSPLHF.

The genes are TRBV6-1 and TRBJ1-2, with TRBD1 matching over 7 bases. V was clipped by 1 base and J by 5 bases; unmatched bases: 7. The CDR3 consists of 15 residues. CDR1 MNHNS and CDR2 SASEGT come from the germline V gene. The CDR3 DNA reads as TGTGCCAGCAGTGAAGTGAGGACAGGCGCGTATGGCTACACCTTC. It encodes CASSEVRTGAYGYTF.

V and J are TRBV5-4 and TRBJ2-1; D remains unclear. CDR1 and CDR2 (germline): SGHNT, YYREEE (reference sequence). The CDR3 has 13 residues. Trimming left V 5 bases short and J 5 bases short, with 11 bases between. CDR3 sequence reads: CASSVGHDNEQFF. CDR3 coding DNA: TGTGCCAGCAGTGTTGGGCACGACAATGAGCAGTTCTTC.

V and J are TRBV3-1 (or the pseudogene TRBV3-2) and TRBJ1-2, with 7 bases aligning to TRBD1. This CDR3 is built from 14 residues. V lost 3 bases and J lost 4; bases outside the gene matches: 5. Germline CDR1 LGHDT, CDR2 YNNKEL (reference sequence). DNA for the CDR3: TGTGCCAGCAGCCACCGACGGACAGGCTATGGCTACACCTTC. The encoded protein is CASSHRRTGYGYTF.

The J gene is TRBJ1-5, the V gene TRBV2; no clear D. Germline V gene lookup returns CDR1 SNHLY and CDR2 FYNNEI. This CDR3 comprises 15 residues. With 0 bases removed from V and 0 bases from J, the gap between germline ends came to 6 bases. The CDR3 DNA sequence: TGTGCCAGCAGTGAAGCGGCCGGTAGCAATCAGCCCCAGCATTTT. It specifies CASSEAAGSNQPQHF.

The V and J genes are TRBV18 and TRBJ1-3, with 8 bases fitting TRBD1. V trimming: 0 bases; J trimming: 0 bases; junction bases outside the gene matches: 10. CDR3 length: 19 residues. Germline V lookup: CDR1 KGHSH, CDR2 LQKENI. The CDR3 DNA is TGTGCCAGCTCACCACCGGGGGGGACAGGTCGGCTCTCTGGAAACACCATATATTTT. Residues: CASSPPGGTGRLSGNTIYF.

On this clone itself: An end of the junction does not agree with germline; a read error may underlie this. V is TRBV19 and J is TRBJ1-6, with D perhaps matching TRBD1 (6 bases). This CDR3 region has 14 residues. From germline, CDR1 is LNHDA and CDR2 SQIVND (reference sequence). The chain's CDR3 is CASSNYRTDSPLHF. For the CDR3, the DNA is TGTGCCAGTAGCAACTACCGGACAGATTCCCCCCTCCACTTT. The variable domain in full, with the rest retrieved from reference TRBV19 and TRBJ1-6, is DGGITQSPKYLFRKEGQNVTLSCEQNLNHDAMYWYRQDPGQGLRLIYYSQIVNDFQKGDIAEGYSVSREKKESFPLTVTSAQKNPTAFYLCASSNYRTDSPLHFGNGTRLTVT.

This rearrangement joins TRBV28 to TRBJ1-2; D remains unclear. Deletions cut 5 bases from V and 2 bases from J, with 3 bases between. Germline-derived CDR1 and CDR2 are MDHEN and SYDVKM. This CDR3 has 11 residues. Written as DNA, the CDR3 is TGTGCCAGCAGTCCCAACTATGGCTACACCTTC. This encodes CASSPNYGYTF.

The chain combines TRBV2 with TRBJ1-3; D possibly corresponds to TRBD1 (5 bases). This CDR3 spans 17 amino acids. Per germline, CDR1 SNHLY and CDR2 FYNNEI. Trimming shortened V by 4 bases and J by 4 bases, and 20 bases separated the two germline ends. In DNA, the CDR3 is TGTGCCAGCAGTGTACTCGTTACGGGGCCGCTAGGAAACACCATATATTTT. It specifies CASSVLVTGPLGNTIYF.

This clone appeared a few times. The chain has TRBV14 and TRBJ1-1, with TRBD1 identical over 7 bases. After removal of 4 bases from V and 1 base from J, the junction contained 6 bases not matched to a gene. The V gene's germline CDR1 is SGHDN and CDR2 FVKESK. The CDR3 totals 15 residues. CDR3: CASSPQGRGNTEAFF. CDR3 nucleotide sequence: TGTGCCAGCAGCCCACAGGGGCGGGGGAACACTGAAGCTTTCTTT.

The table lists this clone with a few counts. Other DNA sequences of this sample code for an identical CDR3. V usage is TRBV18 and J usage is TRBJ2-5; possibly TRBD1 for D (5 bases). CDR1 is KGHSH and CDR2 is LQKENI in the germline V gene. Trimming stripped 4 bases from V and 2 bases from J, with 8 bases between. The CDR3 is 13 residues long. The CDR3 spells CASSRAGQETQYF. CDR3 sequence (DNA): TGTGCCAGCTCACGGGCAGGGCAAGAGACCCAGTACTTC.

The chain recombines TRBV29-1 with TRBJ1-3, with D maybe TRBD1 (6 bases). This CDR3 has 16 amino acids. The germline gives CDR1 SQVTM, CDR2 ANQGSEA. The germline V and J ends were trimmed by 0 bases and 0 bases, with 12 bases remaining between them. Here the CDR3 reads CSVEDRRGSSGNTIYF. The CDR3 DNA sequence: TGCAGCGTTGAAGATCGAAGGGGGAGCTCTGGAAACACCATATATTTT.

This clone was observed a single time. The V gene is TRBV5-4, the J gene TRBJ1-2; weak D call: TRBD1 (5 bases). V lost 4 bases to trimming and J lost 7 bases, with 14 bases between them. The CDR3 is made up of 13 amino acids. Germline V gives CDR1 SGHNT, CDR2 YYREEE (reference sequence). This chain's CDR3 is CASSPSPGPGYTF. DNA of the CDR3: TGTGCCAGCAGCCCTAGCCCAGGGCCTGGCTACACCTTC. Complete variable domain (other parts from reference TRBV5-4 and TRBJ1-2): ETGVTQSPTHLIKTRGQQVTLRCSSQSGHNTVSWYQQALGQGPQFIFQYYREEENGRGNFPPRFSGLQFPNYSSELNVNALELDDSALYLCASSPSPGPGYTFGSGTRLTVV.

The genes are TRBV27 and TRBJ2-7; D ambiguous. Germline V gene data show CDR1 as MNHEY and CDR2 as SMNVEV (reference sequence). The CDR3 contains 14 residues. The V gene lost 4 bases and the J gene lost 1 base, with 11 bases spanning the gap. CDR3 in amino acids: CASSSTEGSYEQYF. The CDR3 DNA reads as TGTGCCAGCAGTTCGACGGAAGGGTCCTACGAGCAGTACTTC.